The entry below describes one T cell receptor (beta chain). No antigen is known for it. Here the CDR3 omits its conserved ending phenylalanine or tryptophan, so a read error is the likely source. It is unclear where the CDR3 begins or ends on the DNA, so no DNA is shown, and the CDR3 is as TCRdb lists it. MiXCR was run by TCRdb on the reads, yielding one entry per CDR3 protein. The sample shows roughly 800,000 distinct CDR3 sequences, roughly 29% of them seen only once. This sample stems from a study of T cell repertoires in cytomegalovirus infection. Study-level background: TCR beta signatures that were public indicated CMV infection and matching HLA type. Study results and limitations: Across the ex vivo response, the dominant clonotypes were HLA-C-restricted CMV-specific TCR beta clonotypes.

The CDR3 comprises 17 residues, both ends counted. Germline loops: CDR1 SGHVS, CDR2 FQNEAQ. The chain is built from TRBV7-8 and TRBJ2-3; the DNA was not used to check the table's D call, TRBD2. The sequencing used cultured CD8+ T cells from PBMCs, collected from culture after CMV antigen stimulation. This sequence was found in a human donor in good health (CMV status not recorded). Some clones in this sample may be carry-over from other donors' samples. CDR3 loop: CASSLGASGFSSTDTQY.